This TCR beta chain was sequenced for a study of brain metastases from non-small cell lung cancer (dated by TCRdb to the late 2010s). In terms of the full investigation: The study profiled the immune microenvironment of paired resected primary tumors and brain metastases taken from patients with non-small-cell lung cancer. Findings and caveats that apply to the study as a whole: T-cell clones were apparently expanded in under 80% of brain metastases relative to the matched primary tumors. T-cell infiltration was lower in brain metastases than in primary tumors (P < 0.001). TCR repertoires were found to be largely shared between paired brain metastases and primary tumors, although sparse T-cell densities were observed in the brain metastases.

A cohort of 39 patients with surgically resected non-small-cell lung cancer, for whom both primary tumor and brain metastasis specimens were available, was included. The tumor specimens used were formalin-fixed, paraffin-embedded tissues taken from archives. The method behind the library was the immunoSEQ multiplex PCR assay. Sequencing of the T-cell receptor beta chain repertoire was carried out together with a 770-gene immune expression panel. TCRdb holds this immuneACCESS table with in-frame rearrangements only. Some clones are missing; in checked studies, unresolved V genes explain under half, and the rest has no known cause. The sample has more than 7,500 clones on record, 70% to 90% of them singletons. The ten most abundant clones make up around 4.4% of the sample. A word on this clone: The clone's antigen remains unknown. The input lacks base qualities; no much larger clone sits a single base away.

The TCR comes from a donor over 35 with non-small cell lung cancer. The sequencing input was primary lung tumor tissue. This specimen's cell subset or site label, per the study, means: primary lung tumor paired with brain metastasis.

The CDR3 region: CASSHNRVNTEAFF. The nucleotides read TGCGCCAGCAGCCATAACAGGGTGAACACTGAAGCTTTCTTT. The sequence links TRBV4-3 to TRBJ1-1, with TRBD1 as a weak D call on 6 bases. V loses 3 bases, J loses 0 bases, and the germline ends lie 8 bases apart. CDR1 and CDR2 are drawn from the germline V gene: LGHNA, YSLEER. The CDR3 holds 14 amino acids from the cysteine to the phenylalanine. The only DNA kept is the CDR3, 42 bases in frame from the first base.